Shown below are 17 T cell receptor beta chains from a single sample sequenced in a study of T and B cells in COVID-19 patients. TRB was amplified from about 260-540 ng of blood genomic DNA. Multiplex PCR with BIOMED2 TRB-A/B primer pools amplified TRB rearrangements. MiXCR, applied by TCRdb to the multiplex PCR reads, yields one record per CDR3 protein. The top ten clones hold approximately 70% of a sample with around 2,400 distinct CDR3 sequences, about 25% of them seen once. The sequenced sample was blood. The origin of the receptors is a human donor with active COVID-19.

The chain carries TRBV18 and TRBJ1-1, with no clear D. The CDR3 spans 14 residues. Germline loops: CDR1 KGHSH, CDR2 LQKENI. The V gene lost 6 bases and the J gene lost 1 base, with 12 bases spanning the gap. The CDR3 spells CASSRGAANTEAFF. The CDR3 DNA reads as TGTGCCAGCTCGCGGGGAGCCGCGAACACTGAAGCTTTCTTT.

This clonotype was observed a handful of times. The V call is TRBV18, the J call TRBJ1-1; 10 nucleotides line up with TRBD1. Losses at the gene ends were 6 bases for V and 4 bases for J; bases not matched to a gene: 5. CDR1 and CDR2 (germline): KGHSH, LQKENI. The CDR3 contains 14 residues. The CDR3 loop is CASSPDRGPTEAFF. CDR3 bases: TGTGCCAGCTCCCCCGACAGGGGGCCCACTGAAGCTTTCTTT.

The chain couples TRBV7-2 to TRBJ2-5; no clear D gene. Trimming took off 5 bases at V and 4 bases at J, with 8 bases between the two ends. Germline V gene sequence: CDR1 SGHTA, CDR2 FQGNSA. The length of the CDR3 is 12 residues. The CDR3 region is CASSLTRETQYF. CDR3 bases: TGTGCCAGCAGCCTAACTCGAGAGACCCAGTACTTC.

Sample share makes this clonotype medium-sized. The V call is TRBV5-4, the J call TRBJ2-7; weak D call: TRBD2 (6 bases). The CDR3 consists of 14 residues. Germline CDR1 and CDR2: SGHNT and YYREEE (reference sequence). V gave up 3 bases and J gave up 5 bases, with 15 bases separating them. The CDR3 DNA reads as TGTGCCAGCAGCTGGCGGGACGGCGTCCACGAGCAGTACTTC. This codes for CASSWRDGVHEQYF.

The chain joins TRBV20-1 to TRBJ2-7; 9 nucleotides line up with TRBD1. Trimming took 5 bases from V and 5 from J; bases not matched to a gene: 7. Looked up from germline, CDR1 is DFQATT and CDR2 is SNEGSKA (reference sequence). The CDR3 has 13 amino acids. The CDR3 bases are TGCAGTGCTGTCGGGACAGGGAGGGACGAGCAGTACTTC. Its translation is CSAVGTGRDEQYF.

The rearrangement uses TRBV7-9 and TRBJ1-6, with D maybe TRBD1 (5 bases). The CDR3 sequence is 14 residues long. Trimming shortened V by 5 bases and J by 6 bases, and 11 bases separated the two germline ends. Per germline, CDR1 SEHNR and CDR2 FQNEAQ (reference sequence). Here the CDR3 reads CASSVGTGNSPLHF. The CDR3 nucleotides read TGTGCCAGCAGCGTGGGGACGGGTAATTCACCCCTCCACTTT.

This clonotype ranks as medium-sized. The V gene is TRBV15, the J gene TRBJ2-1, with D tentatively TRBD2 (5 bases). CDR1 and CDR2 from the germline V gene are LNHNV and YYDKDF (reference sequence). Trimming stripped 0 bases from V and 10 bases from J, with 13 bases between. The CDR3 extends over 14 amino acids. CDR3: CATSRETKRWEQFF. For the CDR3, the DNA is TGTGCCACCAGCAGAGAGACAAAGCGGTGGGAGCAGTTCTTC.

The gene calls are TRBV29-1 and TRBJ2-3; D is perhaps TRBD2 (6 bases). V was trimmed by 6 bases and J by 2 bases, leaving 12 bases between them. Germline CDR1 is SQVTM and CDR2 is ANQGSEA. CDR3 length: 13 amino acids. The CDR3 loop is CSVSGGITDTQYF. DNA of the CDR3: TGCAGCGTCTCCGGGGGAATCACAGATACGCAGTATTTT.

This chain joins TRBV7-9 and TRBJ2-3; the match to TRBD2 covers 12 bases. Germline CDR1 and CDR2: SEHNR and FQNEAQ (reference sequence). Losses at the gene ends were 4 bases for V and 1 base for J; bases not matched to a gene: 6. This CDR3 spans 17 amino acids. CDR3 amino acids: CASSSGTSGLGTDTQYF. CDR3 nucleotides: TGTGCCAGCAGCTCCGGGACTAGCGGGCTTGGCACAGATACGCAGTATTTT.

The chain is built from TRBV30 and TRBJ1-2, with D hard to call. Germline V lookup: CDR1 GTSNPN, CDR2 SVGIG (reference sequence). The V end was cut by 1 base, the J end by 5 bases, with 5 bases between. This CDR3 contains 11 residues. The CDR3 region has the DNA TGTGCCTGGAGTGAGAGGTATGGCTACACCTTC. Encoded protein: CAWSERYGYTF. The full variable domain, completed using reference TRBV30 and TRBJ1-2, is SQTIHQWPATLVQPVGSPLSLECTVEGTSNPNLYWYRQAAGRGLQLLFYSVGIGQISSEVPQNLSASRPQDRQFILSSKKLLLSDSGFYLCAWSERYGYTFGSGTRLTVV.

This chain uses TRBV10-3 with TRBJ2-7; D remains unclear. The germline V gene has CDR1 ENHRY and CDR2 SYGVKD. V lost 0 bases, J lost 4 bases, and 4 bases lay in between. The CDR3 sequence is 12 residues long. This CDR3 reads CAISESGYEQYF. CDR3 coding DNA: TGTGCCATCAGTGAGTCTGGTTACGAGCAGTACTTC.

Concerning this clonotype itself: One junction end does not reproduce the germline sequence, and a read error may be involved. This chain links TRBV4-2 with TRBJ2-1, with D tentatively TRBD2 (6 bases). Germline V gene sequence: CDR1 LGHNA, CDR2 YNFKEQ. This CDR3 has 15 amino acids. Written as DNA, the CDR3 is TGCGCCAGCAGCCCTGCTCGGGGAGGCTACAATGTGCAGTTCTTC. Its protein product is CASSPARGGYNVQFF.

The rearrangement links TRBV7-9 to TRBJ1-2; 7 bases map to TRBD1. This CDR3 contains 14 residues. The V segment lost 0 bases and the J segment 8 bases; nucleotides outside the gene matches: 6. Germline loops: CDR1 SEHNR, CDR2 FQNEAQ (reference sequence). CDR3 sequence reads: CASSLASQGEGYTF. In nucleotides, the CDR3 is TGTGCCAGCAGCTTAGCGAGCCAGGGGGAAGGCTACACCTTC.

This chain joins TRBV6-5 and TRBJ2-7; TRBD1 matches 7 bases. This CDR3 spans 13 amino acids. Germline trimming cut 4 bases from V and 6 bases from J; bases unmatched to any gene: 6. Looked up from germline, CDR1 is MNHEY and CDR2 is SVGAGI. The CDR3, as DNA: TGTGCCAGCAGTTTGGGACAGCGAAGCGAGCAGTACTTC. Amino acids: CASSLGQRSEQYF.

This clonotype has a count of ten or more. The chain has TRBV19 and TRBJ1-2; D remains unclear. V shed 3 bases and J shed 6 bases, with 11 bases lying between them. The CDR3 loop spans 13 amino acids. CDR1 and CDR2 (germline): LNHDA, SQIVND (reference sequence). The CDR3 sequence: CASSIAGRHGYTF. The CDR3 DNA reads TGTGCCAGTAGTATCGCAGGACGCCATGGCTACACCTTC. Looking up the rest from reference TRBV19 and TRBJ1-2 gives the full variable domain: DGGITQSPKYLFRKEGQNVTLSCEQNLNHDAMYWYRQDPGQGLRLIYYSQIVNDFQKGDIAEGYSVSREKKESFPLTVTSAQKNPTAFYLCASSIAGRHGYTFGSGTRLTVV.

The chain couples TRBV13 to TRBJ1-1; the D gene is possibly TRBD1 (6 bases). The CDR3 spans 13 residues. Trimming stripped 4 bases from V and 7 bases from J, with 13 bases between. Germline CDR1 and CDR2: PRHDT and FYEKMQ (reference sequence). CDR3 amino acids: CASSSKGVFEAFF. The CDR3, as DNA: TGTGCCAGCAGCTCTAAGGGGGTTTTTGAAGCTTTCTTT.

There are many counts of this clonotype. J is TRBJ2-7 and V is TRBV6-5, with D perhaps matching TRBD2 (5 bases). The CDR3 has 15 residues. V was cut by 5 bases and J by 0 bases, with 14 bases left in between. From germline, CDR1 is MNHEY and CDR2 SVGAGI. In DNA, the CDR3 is TGTGCCAGCAGTGAAGCGGTGCGCGGCTCCTACGAGCAGTACTTC. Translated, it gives CASSEAVRGSYEQYF.